One and the same sample provided the 27 T cell receptor beta chains below, sequenced in a study of CD8+ T cells in alopecia areata. cDNA serving as the sequencing template came from extracted, reverse transcribed RNA. Generated by immunoSEQ multiplex PCR, the TCRdb table keeps only in-frame clones and is missing some. The profile covers more than 90,000 clones, none occurring a single time. Sequencing was carried out using lesional skin. These receptors originate from a C3H/HeJ mouse with alopecia areata. MHC haplotype here: H2-k.

This clone has only a few counts. Gene names refer to mouse genes. The CDR3 loop reads CASSPSGGRDTEVFF. CDR3 DNA (partial): TGTGCCAGCAGTCCCTCAGGGGGCAGAGACACA. The chain links TRBV13-3 to TRBJ1-1, with 8 bases that match TRBD1. The read finishes 4 residues shy of the CDR3 end, and the germline J gene is used to complete it. In germline, CDR1 is NNHDY, CDR2 SYVADS. CDR3 size: 15 residues. V gave up 4 bases and J gave up 3 bases; unmatched junction bases: 8.

On this clone itself: Gene names are the mouse ones. The DNA ends 4 residues before the CDR3 does, and the rest of the CDR3 is filled in from the germline J gene. The chain combines TRBV19 with TRBJ2-5; 11 positions agree with TRBD2. This CDR3 spans 17 amino acids. The germline gives CDR1 FNHDT, CDR2 SITEND (reference sequence). Trimming cost V 6 bases and J 1 base; bases outside gene matches: 10. The CDR3 DNA, read in part, is TGTGCCAGCATTGGGGCGCCGACTGGGGGGGACCAAGAC. Encoded protein: CASIGAPTGGDQD. The whole CDR3 protein is CASIGAPTGGDQDTQYF.

Turning to this clone: Mouse germline and gene names are used. CDR3 sequence reads: CASSTTINTEVFF. CDR3 DNA (partial): TGTGCCAGCAGTACAACAATAAACACA. The chain uses TRBV19 and TRBJ1-1; D is unresolved. The read halts 4 residues ahead of the CDR3 end, with the missing end drawn from the germline J gene. The CDR3 is made up of 13 amino acids. Germline CDR1 FNHDT, CDR2 SITEND (reference sequence). V was clipped by 3 bases and J by 1 base, with 7 bases between them.

On this clone itself: Germline and genes here are mouse. The read ends 4 residues shy of where the CDR3 ends; the end is completed using the germline J gene. This chain connects TRBV13-2 to TRBJ2-7; 7 nucleotides line up with TRBD2. This CDR3 spans 15 amino acids. V was pared by 0 bases and J by 3 bases, with 6 bases of the junction left unmatched. Germline V CDR1 and CDR2: NNHNN, SYGAGS (reference sequence). The CDR3 sequence: CASGDALLGVYEQYF. CDR3 DNA, as far as it was read: TGTGCCAGCGGTGATGCTTTGCTGGGGGTCTAT.

Concerning this clone itself: Mouse germline and gene names are used. From the germline J gene comes the end of the CDR3, since the read stops 4 residues before it. The chain links TRBV14 to TRBJ2-7; 11 nucleotides agree with TRBD2. The CDR3 runs 16 residues. Germline V gives CDR1 SGHDT, CDR2 FRDEAV. V lost 5 bases, J lost 0 bases, and 7 bases stayed unmatched. The CDR3 sequence is CASRPGDWGSSYEQYF. The DNA read from the CDR3 is TGTGCCAGCAGACCCGGGGACTGGGGGAGCTCCTAT. Using reference TRBV14 and TRBJ2-7 for the parts outside the CDR3, the full variable domain is EAGVTQSPRYAVLQEGQAVSFWCDPISGHDTLYWYQQPRDQGPQLLVYFRDEAVIDNSQLPSDRFSAVRPKGTNSTLKIQSAKQGDTATYLCASRPGDWGSSYEQYFGPGTRLTVL.

This clone was seen a handful of times. TCRdb and the translated DNA give different amino acids at residue 13; the protein presented here is the one translated from the DNA. Gene names are mouse gene names. The CDR3 is cut off 3 residues early in the read; its end comes from the germline J gene. The chain employs TRBV13-3 and TRBJ1-6, with D possibly TRBD1 on 5 matching bases. TRBJ1-6 has ORF status, its function being uncertain. This CDR3 spans 16 amino acids. Trimming stripped 0 bases from V and 5 bases from J, with 12 bases between. In germline, CDR1 is NNHDY, CDR2 SYVADS. The CDR3 sequence is CASSDAGAPDNSPLYF. The CDR3 DNA, read in part, is TGTGCCAGCAGTGATGCTGGGGCCCCGGATAATTCGCCC.

Concerning this clone itself: The gene names here belong to mouse. The CDR3 is cut off 4 residues early in the read; its end comes from the germline J gene. This chain links TRBV13-1 with TRBJ2-7; the match to TRBD2 covers 8 bases. Looked up from germline, CDR1 is NSHNY and CDR2 is SYGAGN. V shed 0 bases, J shed 0 bases, and the junction held 5 bases outside the gene matches. The CDR3 covers 16 residues. This CDR3 is CASSDVGGASSYEQYF. The CDR3 DNA, read in part, is TGTGCCAGCAGTGATGTGGGGGGGGCCAGCTCCTAT.

Note on this clone: Gene names and germline match the mouse. The read terminates 4 residues before the CDR3 end, so the remaining end is supplied by the germline J gene. This rearrangement joins TRBV19 to TRBJ2-1; the match to TRBD1 covers 10 bases. The CDR3 loop spans 14 amino acids. Germline CDR1 and CDR2: FNHDT and SITEND (reference sequence). The CDR3 sequence is CASSPGTGEAEQFF. CDR3 DNA, as far as it was read: TGTGCCAGCAGCCCCGGGACAGGGGAGGCT.

This clone was counted only a few times. Here the gene names and germline are mouse. The missing CDR3 end, 4 residues past where the read stops, is filled in from the germline J gene. The gene calls are TRBV13-3 and TRBJ2-4, with D perhaps matching TRBD1 (6 bases). V was trimmed by 2 bases and J by 3 bases, leaving 10 bases between them. This CDR3 spans 14 amino acids. Germline CDR1 NNHDY, CDR2 SYVADS. The sequenced CDR3 bases are TGTGCCAGCAGTGAACAGGGTGGACAAAAC. Translation: CASSEQGGQN. The CDR3 reads in full as CASSEQGGQNTLYF.

This clone was seen a few times. The genes and germline here are from mouse. From the germline J gene comes the end of the CDR3, since the read stops 4 residues before it. The chain carries TRBV13-1 and TRBJ2-3; 8 bases map to TRBD2. J was trimmed by 0 bases and V by 0 bases; bases with no gene match: 3. Germline V lookup: CDR1 NSHNY, CDR2 SYGAGN. This CDR3 has 16 amino acids. CDR3 DNA, as far as it was read: TGTGCCAGCAGTGATGGCTGGGGGGAAAGTGCAGAA. Translating gives CASSDGWGESAE. The CDR3 in its entirety is CASSDGWGESAETLYF.

With respect to this clone: The genes are named according to mouse. The sequence runs out 4 residues before the end of the CDR3; the remainder is reconstructed from the germline J gene. The chain links TRBV13-3 to TRBJ2-7; TRBD1 matches 8 bases. Unmatched junction bases numbered 5, after V lost 4 bases and J lost 2 bases. This CDR3 has 14 amino acids. Per germline, CDR1 NNHDY and CDR2 SYVADS. CDR3 DNA, as far as it was read: TGTGCCAGCAGTTCACCGGGACAGGCCTAT. It translates to CASSSPGQAY. The full CDR3 protein reads CASSSPGQAYEQYF.

This clone was observed a few times. The genes and germline here are from mouse. The read ends 4 residues before the CDR3 terminus; that terminus is restored from the germline J gene. The chain employs TRBV13-3 and TRBJ2-3, with D maybe TRBD1 (6 bases). The germline V gene encodes CDR1 NNHDY and CDR2 SYVADS. This CDR3 region has 16 residues. V was shortened by 1 base and J by 1 base, with 13 bases between the two germline ends. Incomplete CDR3 DNA: TGTGCCAGCAGTGATTACAGGGAGGAGGGTGCAGAA. It translates to CASSDYREEGAE. The complete CDR3 protein is CASSDYREEGAETLYF.

A few counts support this clone. Germline and genes: mouse. The CDR3 extends 4 residues past the end of the read, so its final part is completed from the germline J gene. This chain uses TRBV13-2 with TRBJ2-2, with 10 bases lining up with TRBD2. Germline CDR1 and CDR2: NNHNN and SYGAGS (reference sequence). J lost 4 bases, V lost 1 base, and 4 bases had no gene match. The CDR3 extends over 16 amino acids. The CDR3 is CASGDLGGRGTGQLYF. CDR3 DNA, as far as it was read: TGTGCCAGCGGTGATCTGGGGGGGCGCGGCACCGGG.

This clone was recorded a few times. The listed genes are named as in mouse. The CDR3 is cut off 4 residues early in the read; its end comes from the germline J gene. The chain is built from TRBV13-3 and TRBJ2-3; 14 positions agree with TRBD2. Looked up from germline, CDR1 is NNHDY and CDR2 is SYVADS. V dropped 2 bases and J dropped 0; count of bases not matched to a gene: 5. The CDR3 runs 18 residues. CDR3 residues: CASSEPGTGGASAETLYF. The DNA read from the CDR3 is TGTGCCAGCAGTGAACCCGGGACTGGGGGGGCTAGTGCAGAA.

This clone appeared a few times. The gene names here belong to mouse. The read halts 4 residues ahead of the CDR3 end, with the missing end drawn from the germline J gene. V usage is TRBV13-3 and J usage is TRBJ2-7, with TRBD2 matching 8 bases. The V segment lost 0 bases and the J segment 1 base; nucleotides outside the gene matches: 3. Per the germline V gene, CDR1 is NNHDY and CDR2 is SYVADS. The CDR3 has 15 residues. CDR3 loop: CASSDEGDWSYEQYF. CDR3 bases read: TGTGCCAGCAGTGATGAAGGGGACTGGTCCTAT.

Remarks on this clone: Mouse gene names apply. The CDR3 end lies 4 residues beyond the end of the read and is filled in from the germline J gene. The rearrangement joins TRBV13-3 to TRBJ2-5; D is perhaps TRBD2 (7 bases). This CDR3 comprises 16 residues. From germline, CDR1 is NNHDY and CDR2 SYVADS. The DNA read from the CDR3 is TGTGCCAGCAGTGATGCAATCGGGGGGCCGGGAGAC. Its translation: CASSDAIGGPGD. In full, the CDR3 is CASSDAIGGPGDTQYF.

In its sample, this clone was seen a few times. The listed genes are named as in mouse. The read ends 4 residues shy of where the CDR3 ends; the end is completed using the germline J gene. The rearrangement joins TRBV1 to TRBJ2-7; 8 nucleotides agree with TRBD2. This CDR3 spans 15 amino acids. V trimming: 3 bases; J trimming: 0 bases; junction bases outside the gene matches: 4. In germline, CDR1 is NSQYPW, CDR2 LRSPGD (reference sequence). The CDR3 bases that were read are TGCACCTGCAGTGCGGGACTGGTCTCCTCCTAT. It translates to CTCSAGLVSSY. The entire CDR3 sequence reads CTCSAGLVSSYEQYF.

For this clone: Here the gene names and germline are mouse. The DNA ends 4 residues before the CDR3 does, and the rest of the CDR3 is filled in from the germline J gene. This chain uses TRBV19 with TRBJ2-2; 8 bases line up with TRBD1. V trimming: 5 bases; J trimming: 3 bases; junction bases outside the gene matches: 3. Looked up from germline, CDR1 is FNHDT and CDR2 is SITEND (reference sequence). CDR3 length: 14 residues. The CDR3 spells CASSPDRDTGQLYF. The CDR3 bases that were read are TGTGCCAGCAGCCCGGACAGGGACACCGGG.

This clone came up a few times. Genes and germline are mouse. The CDR3: CASRRQGSNSDYTF. CDR3 DNA, as far as it was read: TGTGCCAGCAGAAGACAGGGCTCAAACTCC. The V gene is TRBV13-3, the J gene TRBJ1-2, with 7 positions matching TRBD1. The read terminates 4 residues before the CDR3 end, so the remaining end is supplied by the germline J gene. Looked up from germline, CDR1 is NNHDY and CDR2 is SYVADS. J lost 0 bases, V lost 5 bases, and 4 bases had no gene match. The CDR3 has 14 amino acids.

To note about this clone: The genes and germline here are from mouse. The read stops 4 residues short of the end of the CDR3; the missing end is completed from the germline J gene. This chain connects TRBV13-3 to TRBJ2-4; TRBD2 matches 7 bases. The CDR3 loop spans 14 amino acids. Germline V gene sequence: CDR1 NNHDY, CDR2 SYVADS. The CDR3 sequence: CASSEGGGTNTLYF. The covered CDR3 bases are TGTGCCAGCAGTGAAGGTGGGGGGACAAAC.

With regard to this clone: TCRdb lists a protein that is different at residue 11 from the translated DNA; the protein given here uses the DNA translation. The gene symbols are mouse symbols. The read is 3 residues too short to cover the CDR3 end, so that end is filled in from the germline J gene. Other DNA sequences from this sample encode an identical CDR3 as well. V gene TRBV1 combines with J gene TRBJ1-6, with 10 bases identical to TRBD1. TRBJ1-6 is filed as an ORF, its function uncertain. CDR1 is NSQYPW and CDR2 is LRSPGD in the germline V gene (reference sequence). CDR3 length: 14 amino acids. Germline trimming cut 3 bases from V and 9 bases from J; bases unmatched to any gene: 2. CDR3 DNA, as far as it was read: TGCACCTGCAGTGCTCGGGACAGGGGTTCGCCC. Its protein is CTCSARDRGSP. The whole CDR3 sequence is CTCSARDRGSPLYF.

This clone was counted between two and nine times. DNA and listed protein disagree at residue 12, so the protein shown here was translated from the DNA. Gene names and germline refer to mouse. Read coverage stops 3 residues before the CDR3 terminus; the germline J gene supplies the remainder. The chain recombines TRBV14 with TRBJ1-3; D might be TRBD1 (6 bases). Germline loops: CDR1 SGHDT, CDR2 FRDEAV. Trimming removed 3 bases at V and 0 bases at J, with 10 bases between. This CDR3 region has 15 residues. The CDR3 bases that were read are TGTGCCAGCAGTTGGGGACACCATTCTGGAAATACG. Translation: CASSWGHHSGNT. The complete CDR3 reads CASSWGHHSGNTLYF. Complete variable domain (other parts from reference TRBV14 and TRBJ1-3): EAGVTQSPRYAVLQEGQAVSFWCDPISGHDTLYWYQQPRDQGPQLLVYFRDEAVIDNSQLPSDRFSAVRPKGTNSTLKIQSAKQGDTATYLCASSWGHHSGNTLYFGEGSRLIVV.

The sample holds many counts of this clone. Each gene name is a mouse one. The missing CDR3 end, 4 residues past where the read stops, is filled in from the germline J gene. The chain uses TRBV13-3 and TRBJ1-2; TRBD1 matches at 8 bases. Germline CDR1 NNHDY, CDR2 SYVADS. J was trimmed by 0 bases and V by 0 bases; bases with no gene match: 4. The CDR3 sequence is 16 residues long. The sequenced part of the CDR3 DNA is TGTGCCAGCAGTGATGCTACAGGGGGTGCAAACTCC. Translating it yields CASSDATGGANS. The full CDR3 reads CASSDATGGANSDYTF.

In its sample, this clone was seen a few times. The germline and genes are mouse ones. The read finishes 4 residues shy of the CDR3 end, and the germline J gene is used to complete it. The J gene is TRBJ1-4, the V gene TRBV13-3; 7 nucleotides line up with TRBD1. There are 15 residues in the CDR3. Trimming removed 0 bases from V and 5 bases from J; junction bases left unmatched: 4. Germline V gene sequence: CDR1 NNHDY, CDR2 SYVADS. The part of the CDR3 DNA that was read is TGTGCCAGCAGTGATGCACCAGGGGGAAACGAA. Translated: CASSDAPGGNE. From start to end, the CDR3 is CASSDAPGGNERLFF.

This clone appeared a few times. Germline and junction disagree at one end, which may indicate a read error. Genes and germline come from the mouse. The observed sequence ends 4 residues before the CDR3 terminus, with the missing tail filled in from the germline J gene. The J gene is TRBJ1-4, the V gene TRBV1; 7 bases align to TRBD1. CDR3 length equals 15 residues. Germline V gene lookup returns CDR1 NSQYPW and CDR2 LRSPGD (reference sequence). CDR3 loop: CTCSPEGGANERLFF. The sequenced CDR3 bases are TGCACCTGCAGTCCAGAAGGGGGCGCCAACGAA.

A remark on this clone: Here the gene names and germline are mouse. The read falls 4 residues short of the CDR3 end, and the missing part is taken from the germline J gene. The V call is TRBV13-3, the J call TRBJ1-2, with 7 nucleotides matching TRBD1. This CDR3 has 15 amino acids. The V gene end was trimmed by 2 bases and the J gene end by 2 bases; junction bases not matched to a gene: 6. The germline CDR1 and CDR2 sequences are NNHDY and SYVADS. The covered CDR3 bases are TGTGCCAGCAGTGAAAGGGCAGGGGGGAACTCC. It specifies CASSERAGGNS. The whole CDR3 protein reads CASSERAGGNSDYTF.

This clone was picked up a small number of times. Gene names and germline match the mouse. With the read ending 4 residues before the CDR3 end, the germline J gene is used to fill in that end. The chain recombines TRBV1 with TRBJ2-2; D remains ambiguous. V lost 5 bases and J 0 bases, leaving 13 bases between the germline ends. The germline gives CDR1 NSQYPW, CDR2 LRSPGD (reference sequence). The CDR3 covers 16 residues. CDR3 sequence: CTCSPPRHANTGQLYF. The sequenced part of the CDR3 DNA is TGCACCTGCAGTCCCCCCAGACACGCAAACACCGGG.